This T cell receptor beta chain came from a study of identical twins. General study results and limits: The more abundant beta clonotypes in cord blood had fewer insertions, and memory repertoires did not show this. Zero-insertion analyses were open to partial confounding by invariant MAIT and iNKT cells.

V lost 4 bases, J lost 3 bases, and 9 bases lay in between. The CDR3 runs 13 residues. Germline V gene sequence: CDR1 MNHEY, CDR2 SMNVEV (reference sequence). This clonotype has only a few counts. The antigen remains undetermined. Through template switching, a universal primer site was introduced, and the cDNA contained unique molecular identifiers. TCRdb reprocessed the 5' RACE reads via MiXCR and lists one record per CDR3 protein. The table includes about 100,000 distinct CDR3 sequences, about 6% detected once. The chain couples TRBV27 to TRBJ1-2; D call uncertain. Input material: memory T cells sorted from blood. This receptor was identified in a woman aged 50 to 60 in good health. CDR3 sequence (DNA): TGTGCCAGCAGTTATTCGAGGGACTATGGCTACACCTTC. Translation: CASSYSRDYGYTF.